The 21 T cell receptor beta chains below come from one sample, sequenced in a study of identical twins. TCRdb re-derived calls from the 5' RACE reads in MiXCR, one entry per CDR3 protein. Seen here are fewer than 250,000 distinct CDR3 sequences, around a tenth observed once, and the top ten hold 5% to 5.5%. Material: memory (CD45RO+) T cells sorted from blood. These receptors were collected from a woman aged 18-29 years in good health.

This chain joins TRBV20-1 and TRBJ2-1, with TRBD2 matching 14 bases. CDR3 size: 16 residues. With 4 bases clipped from V and 7 bases from J, the junction kept 9 bases outside the gene matches. Germline loops: CDR1 DFQATT, CDR2 SNEGSKA (reference sequence). The CDR3, as DNA: TGCAGTGCTACCCGACTAGCGGGAGGGGTGGGTAATGAGCAGTTCTTC. Amino acid sequence: CSATRLAGGVGNEQFF.

This clonotype has just a few counts. The CDR3 sequence: CASKPLAGAAETQYF. In DNA, the CDR3 is TGTGCCAGCAAACCCCTCGCGGGGGCGGCAGAGACCCAGTACTTC. This chain uses TRBV6-1 with TRBJ2-5; weak D call: TRBD2 (7 bases). Germline loops: CDR1 MNHNS, CDR2 SASEGT. Trimming pared 7 bases from V and 4 bases from J, leaving 19 bases between. This CDR3 contains 15 residues.

The chain has TRBV20-1 and TRBJ2-5; tentative D call: TRBD2 (6 bases). Germline V gene lookup returns CDR1 DFQATT and CDR2 SNEGSKA (reference sequence). The CDR3 is 15 amino acids. The V end was cut by 6 bases, the J end by 9 bases, with 26 bases between. CDR3 amino acids: CSAGVRGTSLFAQYF. The CDR3 region has the DNA TGCAGTGCCGGAGTACGGGGGACTTCCCTTTTCGCCCAGTACTTC.

The V gene is TRBV28, the J gene TRBJ2-1; perhaps TRBD2 as D (6 bases). V was cut by 7 bases and J by 10 bases, with 11 bases left in between. The germline V gene encodes CDR1 MDHEN and CDR2 SYDVKM. This CDR3 has 11 amino acids. CDR3 residues: CASTLEGEQFF. For the CDR3, the DNA is TGTGCCAGCACTTTGGAGGGCGAGCAGTTCTTC.

This clonotype was picked up many times. The chain is built from TRBV10-2 and TRBJ2-5; D remains unclear. The CDR3 runs 13 residues. Trimming shortened V by 6 bases and J by 2 bases, and 10 bases separated the two germline ends. Germline V gives CDR1 WSHSY, CDR2 SAAADI. The CDR3 reads CASRIATQETQYF. CDR3 DNA: TGCGCCAGCAGGATAGCCACTCAAGAGACCCAGTACTTC.

The rearrangement joins TRBV10-2 to TRBJ2-7; D is unclear. Looked up from germline, CDR1 is WSHSY and CDR2 is SAAADI. The CDR3 sequence is 13 residues long. The V gene lost 7 bases and the J gene lost 2 bases, with 12 bases spanning the gap. The CDR3 here is CASKELGTYEQYF. The CDR3 DNA is TGCGCCAGCAAGGAGCTGGGCACCTACGAGCAGTACTTC.

The rearrangement links TRBV11-2 to TRBJ1-2; no clear D gene. V gave up 2 bases and J gave up 4 bases, with 8 bases separating them. Germline CDR1 SGHAT, CDR2 FQNNGV. The length of the CDR3 is 13 residues. The CDR3 nucleotides are TGTGCCAGCAGCTTAAACAGTCCCTATGGCTACACCTTC. As protein: CASSLNSPYGYTF.

This clonotype was counted between two and nine times. This sequence joins TRBV7-8 and TRBJ2-3, with D perhaps TRBD2 (6 bases). The length of the CDR3 is 18 residues. CDR1 is SGHVS and CDR2 is FQNEAQ in the germline V gene. The V gene lost 1 base and the J gene lost 0 bases, with 17 bases spanning the gap. CDR3 sequence reads: CASSLVPGTATSTDTQYF. Here the CDR3 DNA reads TGTGCCAGCAGCTTAGTCCCTGGGACTGCAACTAGCACAGATACGCAGTATTTT. The full variable domain, its missing parts supplied by reference TRBV7-8 and TRBJ2-3, is GAGVSQSPRYKVAKRGQDVALRCDPISGHVSLFWYQQALGQGPEFLTYFQNEAQLDKSGLPSDRFFAERPEGSVSTLKIQRTQQEDSAVYLCASSLVPGTATSTDTQYFGPGTRLTVL.

At least ten counts were recorded for this clonotype. J is TRBJ2-3 and V is TRBV5-1, with D perhaps matching TRBD1 (7 bases). The CDR3 runs to 15 residues. V was clipped by 2 bases and J by 5 bases, with 15 bases between them. Germline V gene lookup returns CDR1 SGHRS and CDR2 YFSETQ. CDR3 sequence reads: CASSLRQGGGDTQYF. In nucleotides, the CDR3 is TGCGCCAGCAGCTTACGACAGGGAGGTGGAGATACGCAGTATTTT.

There are a few counts of this clonotype. This chain connects TRBV11-2 to TRBJ2-1; unclear D gene. The CDR3 covers 13 residues. Trimming took 6 bases from V and 3 from J, leaving 9 bases between them. Looked up from germline, CDR1 is SGHAT and CDR2 is FQNNGV. The CDR3 DNA is TGTGCCAGCAGTATCGGAGACTACAATGAGCAGTTCTTC. Translating gives CASSIGDYNEQFF.

This clonotype was seen only a few times. The chain joins TRBV2 to TRBJ2-1, with TRBD2 matching over 13 bases. Germline V gene lookup returns CDR1 SNHLY and CDR2 FYNNEI. The length of the CDR3 is 19 residues. V shed 3 bases, J shed 7 bases, and the junction held 15 bases outside the gene matches. CDR3 bases: TGTGCCAGCAGTGATGGTGGACTAGCGGGAGATCCCCCTTGGAATGAGCAGTTCTTC. Its translation: CASSDGGLAGDPPWNEQFF.

Here the CDR3 reads CASSFGTGAEAFF. CDR3 nucleotides: TGCGCCAGCAGCTTCGGGACAGGGGCTGAAGCTTTCTTT. This rearrangement joins TRBV5-1 to TRBJ1-1; TRBD1 aligns across 10 bases. Germline V gene lookup returns CDR1 SGHRS and CDR2 YFSETQ. Trimming cost V 2 bases and J 6 bases; bases outside gene matches: 1. The CDR3 has 13 residues.

This rearrangement joins TRBV4-1 to TRBJ2-7; maybe TRBD1 (6 bases). The V gene lost 0 bases and the J gene lost 1 base, with 13 bases spanning the gap. This CDR3 is 16 amino acids long. The germline gives CDR1 MGHRA, CDR2 YSYEKL. CDR3 region: CASSQDSGAASYEQYF. The CDR3 region has the DNA TGCGCCAGCAGCCAAGATTCAGGGGCCGCGTCCTACGAGCAGTACTTC.

This chain uses TRBV6-6 with TRBJ1-3, with D unresolved. Germline CDR1 reads MNHNY; CDR2 reads SVGAGI (reference sequence). The CDR3 spans 11 residues. V lost 10 bases to trimming and J lost 0 bases, with 4 bases between them. The CDR3 DNA reads TGTGCCATCTCCTCTGGAAACACCATATATTTT. Amino acid sequence: CAISSGNTIYF.

The sample holds many counts of this clonotype. The chain uses TRBV12-3 or TRBV12-4 and TRBJ2-3; TRBD1 aligns across 10 bases. V dropped 3 bases and J dropped 0; count of bases not matched to a gene: 0. This CDR3 is built from 15 residues. CDR3 loop: CASSLGQGSTDTQYF. As DNA, the CDR3 is TGTGCCAGCAGTTTGGGACAGGGGAGCACAGATACGCAGTATTTT.

This clonotype was counted at least ten times. V usage is TRBV10-2 and J usage is TRBJ2-1; no definite D call. This CDR3 comprises 13 residues. Trimming cost V 11 bases and J 0 bases, with 11 bases left between them. The germline V gene has CDR1 WSHSY and CDR2 SAAADI. Here the CDR3 reads CAATPTSYNEQFF. The CDR3 DNA reads TGCGCCGCAACTCCTACCTCCTACAATGAGCAGTTCTTC.

This rearrangement joins TRBV12-3 or TRBV12-4 to TRBJ1-1; D unresolved. The CDR3 sequence is 11 residues long. V lost 6 bases to trimming and J lost 3 bases, with 5 bases between them. As DNA, the CDR3 is TGTGCCAGCAGGTTGGACACTGAAGCTTTCTTT. Its protein is CASRLDTEAFF.

This clonotype was detected ten times or more. The CDR3 DNA reads TGCGCCAGCAGCTTCGGATCAACCGGGGAGCTGTTTTTT. Encoded protein: CASSFGSTGELFF. The rearrangement joins TRBV5-1 to TRBJ2-2; D uncertain. CDR3 length: 13 residues. The germline V and J ends were trimmed by 2 bases and 5 bases, with 7 bases remaining between them. Germline-derived CDR1 and CDR2 are SGHRS and YFSETQ.

This clonotype showed up many times. The CDR3 is CASSERLAETNIQYF. Here the CDR3 DNA reads TGTGCCAGCAGTGAAAGACTAGCTGAAACAAACATTCAGTACTTC. The chain couples TRBV2 to TRBJ2-4, with 7 bases identical to TRBD2. CDR3 length: 15 residues. CDR1 and CDR2 (germline): SNHLY, FYNNEI. Trimming removed 2 bases from V and 6 bases from J; junction bases left unmatched: 7.

In its sample, this clonotype was seen many times. This chain connects TRBV18 to TRBJ2-1; TRBD2 aligns across 11 bases. The junction had 4 bases not matched to a gene; V was cut back by 6 bases and J by 0 bases. The length of the CDR3 is 16 residues. Germline values: CDR1 KGHSH, CDR2 LQKENI. The CDR3 sequence: CASSQTSGISYNEQFF. The CDR3 region has the DNA TGTGCCAGCTCGCAGACTAGCGGGATCTCCTACAATGAGCAGTTCTTC.

The chain employs TRBV3-1 and TRBJ2-1, with TRBD2 matching over 8 bases. After removal of 3 bases from V and 0 bases from J, the junction contained 7 bases not matched to a gene. The CDR3 totals 17 residues. Looked up from germline, CDR1 is LGHDT and CDR2 is YNNKEL (reference sequence). The CDR3 DNA reads as TGTGCCAGCAGCCACCCCGGGGGGGCAAGCTCCTACAATGAGCAGTTCTTC. Translation gives CASSHPGGASSYNEQFF.